The next 18 T cell receptor beta chains were all read from a single sample in a study of blood T cell repertoires in COVID-19. Measured with immunoSEQ multiplex PCR; TCRdb has only the in-frame clones, and not every one. The sample shows about 170,000 clones, roughly nine tenths of them seen only once. Sequencing input: peripheral blood. These receptors originate from a man in his 70s with acute or convalescent COVID-19.

The table lists this clone with a few counts. The J gene is TRBJ1-1, the V gene TRBV28; possible D gene TRBD1, 5 bases. This CDR3 spans 15 amino acids. The ends were cut back, 2 bases at V and 7 bases at J, with 17 bases in the middle. Per germline, CDR1 MDHEN and CDR2 SYDVKM. The CDR3 region has the DNA TGTGCCAGCAGTTTACTAAACCGAGGAGGGGTTGAAGCTTTCTTT. Its translation: CASSLLNRGGVEAFF.

V usage is TRBV20-1 and J usage is TRBJ2-1; TRBD2 matches 9 bases. V dropped 3 bases and J dropped 5; count of bases not matched to a gene: 5. Germline V lookup: CDR1 DFQATT, CDR2 SNEGSKA (reference sequence). The CDR3 totals 14 residues. CDR3 bases: TGCAGTGCTAGTACGGTAGCGGGAGACAATGAGCAGTTCTTC. Translating gives CSASTVAGDNEQFF.

CDR3 in amino acids: CASSFQNTYEQYF. CDR3 nucleotides: TGTGCCAGCAGCTTCCAAAACACCTACGAGCAGTACTTC. The chain uses TRBV5-4 and TRBJ2-7; D unclear. CDR3 length: 13 amino acids. Trimming cost V 2 bases and J 2 bases, with 8 bases left between them. The germline V gene encodes CDR1 SGHNT and CDR2 YYREEE (reference sequence).

The rearrangement uses TRBV9 and TRBJ2-6, with unresolved D. Germline CDR1 is SGDLS and CDR2 is YYNGEE. The CDR3 contains 18 residues. V shed 1 base and J shed 2 bases, with 16 bases lying between them. DNA of the CDR3: TGTGCCAGCAGCGTACGCCCCATCGCAGGTACTGGGGCCAACGTCCTGACTTTC. Encoded protein: CASSVRPIAGTGANVLTF.

The chain couples TRBV6-6 to TRBJ1-1; tentatively, D is TRBD1 (5 bases). This CDR3 contains 12 residues. Germline CDR1 is MNHNY and CDR2 is SVGAGI (reference sequence). Trimming took off 1 base at V and 6 bases at J, with 6 bases between the two ends. CDR3 DNA: TGTGCCAGCAGTTACTGGGACTCTGAAGCTTTCTTT. This encodes CASSYWDSEAFF.

The rearrangement joins TRBV19 to TRBJ1-3; unclear D gene. The germline gives CDR1 LNHDA, CDR2 SQIVND (reference sequence). The CDR3 loop spans 14 amino acids. V gave up 6 bases and J gave up 2 bases, with 11 bases separating them. This CDR3 reads CASRTGVAGNTIYF. In DNA, the CDR3 is TGTGCCAGTAGGACCGGGGTCGCTGGAAACACCATATATTTT.

This chain links TRBV3-1 (or the pseudogene TRBV3-2) with TRBJ1-3, with 7 bases identical to TRBD1. Trimming removed 4 bases from V and 5 bases from J; junction bases left unmatched: 11. The CDR3 loop spans 16 amino acids. Germline V gene lookup returns CDR1 LGHDT and CDR2 YNNKEL (reference sequence). CDR3 in amino acids: CASSPVSRTGRNTIYF. DNA for the CDR3: TGTGCCAGCAGCCCTGTCTCGCGGACAGGACGAAACACCATATATTTT.

The gene calls are TRBV28 and TRBJ2-7; 8 bases are a match to TRBD2. After removal of 7 bases from V and 0 bases from J, the junction contained 8 bases not matched to a gene. CDR1 and CDR2 from the germline V gene are MDHEN and SYDVKM. The CDR3 is 15 amino acids. The CDR3 region is CASTLTSGPSYEQYF. The CDR3 bases are TGTGCCAGCACTCTCACTAGCGGCCCCTCCTACGAGCAGTACTTC.

V usage is TRBV7-2 and J usage is TRBJ1-3; D is perhaps TRBD1 (6 bases). This CDR3 contains 17 residues. Trimming took 1 base from V and 0 from J, leaving 13 bases between them. Germline lookup yields CDR1 SGHTA and CDR2 FQGNSA. The CDR3 region has the DNA TGTGCCAGCAGCTTAGGAGGGCGGGGGGCCTCTGGAAACACCATATATTTT. Its protein product is CASSLGGRGASGNTIYF. The variable domain in full, completed from reference TRBV7-2 and TRBJ1-3, reads GAGVSQSPSNKVTEKGKDVELRCDPISGHTALYWYRQSLGQGLEFLIYFQGNSAPDKSGLPSDRFSAERTGGSVSTLTIQRTQQEDSAVYLCASSLGGRGASGNTIYFGEGSWLTVV.

The rearrangement joins TRBV27 to TRBJ1-1, with D perhaps matching TRBD1 (6 bases). This CDR3 comprises 15 residues. The germline V gene has CDR1 MNHEY and CDR2 SMNVEV (reference sequence). V lost 8 bases, J lost 3 bases, and 19 bases lay in between. DNA for the CDR3: TGTGCCAGCCCCTCCCTCAGGGGCGCGCACACTGAAGCTTTCTTT. This codes for CASPSLRGAHTEAFF.

This chain connects TRBV18 to TRBJ2-3, with 9 nucleotides matching TRBD2. Trimming removed 2 bases from V and 2 bases from J; junction bases left unmatched: 8. Germline V lookup: CDR1 KGHSH, CDR2 LQKENI. This CDR3 is 17 amino acids long. The CDR3 sequence is CASSPTSLAGSTDTQYF. CDR3 bases: TGTGCCAGCTCACCAACATCTCTAGCGGGGTCCACAGATACGCAGTATTTT.

V and J are TRBV27 and TRBJ2-5, with no clear D. The CDR3 length is 12 residues. Germline CDR1 MNHEY, CDR2 SMNVEV (reference sequence). V was clipped by 6 bases and J by 2 bases, with 7 bases between them. CDR3 protein: CASSRPQETQYF. The DNA for the CDR3 is TGTGCCAGCAGCAGGCCACAAGAGACCCAGTACTTC.

The chain carries TRBV13 and TRBJ2-1, with 8 bases lining up with TRBD2. The J segment lost 7 bases and the V segment lost 5 bases, leaving 10 bases of the junction unmatched. This CDR3 has 15 amino acids. The germline V gene has CDR1 PRHDT and CDR2 FYEKMQ (reference sequence). CDR3 protein: CASSPGGALGNEQFF. CDR3 in DNA: TGTGCCAGCAGCCCCGGGGGGGCCCTGGGTAATGAGCAGTTCTTC.

V is TRBV4-1 and J is TRBJ1-2; D not resolved. V was cut by 0 bases and J by 3 bases, with 11 bases left in between. Germline V gene data show CDR1 as MGHRA and CDR2 as YSYEKL. This CDR3 has 15 residues. Here the CDR3 reads CASSQDSSGDYGYTF. CDR3 DNA sequence: TGCGCCAGCAGCCAAGATAGTTCGGGAGACTATGGCTACACCTTC.

The V gene is TRBV24-1, the J gene TRBJ2-3; 8 nucleotides agree with TRBD2. J lost 5 bases, V lost 7 bases, and 7 bases had no gene match. There are 14 residues in the CDR3. Germline V gives CDR1 KGHDR, CDR2 SFDVKD. This CDR3 reads CATRGAGVVDTQYF. The CDR3 coding sequence is TGTGCCACCAGGGGAGCGGGAGTTGTAGATACGCAGTATTTT.

The chain links TRBV5-1 to TRBJ1-6; D gene uncertain. Per germline, CDR1 SGHRS and CDR2 YFSETQ. The CDR3 is made up of 13 amino acids. V lost 1 base and J 7 bases, leaving 6 bases between the germline ends. Written as DNA, the CDR3 is TGCGCCAGCAGCTTGAACCGGAATTCACCCCTCCACTTT. Translated: CASSLNRNSPLHF.

This clone ranks as medium-sized. The gene calls are TRBV7-9 and TRBJ1-2; 7 bases line up with TRBD1. CDR1 SEHNR and CDR2 FQNEAQ come from the germline V gene (reference sequence). This CDR3 has 16 residues. V lost 4 bases, J lost 4 bases, and 12 bases stayed unmatched. The chain's CDR3 is CASSSINRGRGYGYTF. In nucleotides, the CDR3 is TGTGCCAGCAGCTCTATAAACAGGGGCCGGGGCTATGGCTACACCTTC.

The rearrangement links TRBV7-8 to TRBJ1-5; 10 nucleotides align to TRBD1. V lost 5 bases, J lost 0 bases, and 10 bases stayed unmatched. The germline CDR1 and CDR2 sequences are SGHVS and FQNEAQ. The CDR3 extends over 18 amino acids. CDR3 sequence reads: CASSQWDRGWGSNQPQHF. Here the CDR3 DNA reads TGTGCCAGCAGCCAGTGGGACAGGGGTTGGGGTAGCAATCAGCCCCAGCATTTT.